The clone carrying this TCR beta chain was seen only a few times. No antigen is known for it. Researchers reported that TCR beta cDNA libraries carried unique molecular identifiers. A single record per CDR3 protein comes from TCRdb applying MiXCR to the PCR reads. The top ten hold more than 3% of the sample, which has roughly 200,000 distinct CDR3 sequences, around 29% seen once. This record comes from a study of post-analysis software for immune sequencing data. For the study at large: The study covered relapsing-remitting, secondary progressive and progressive-relapsing courses of multiple sclerosis. Study-level results: There were five TRBV segments more frequent in patients than controls, and TRBV5-6, TRBV5-1 and TRBV20-1 were among them.

This CDR3 is built from 13 residues. V lost 10 bases to trimming and J lost 5 bases, with 14 bases between them. Germline lookup yields CDR1 MNHNY and CDR2 SVGAGI (reference sequence). This TCR was sampled from a girl aged 2-17 years with multiple sclerosis. This chain uses TRBV6-6 with TRBJ1-4, with no clear D. Sequencing input: blood. The CDR3 DNA follows: TGTGCCATCCGAAGAAGCCCCAATGAAAAACTGTTTTTT. Protein product: CAIRRSPNEKLFF.